The 20 T cell receptor beta chains listed next were all sequenced from one sample in a study of beta chain features in type 1 diabetes. The authors reverse transcribed all of the isolated RNA, so sequencing captured expressed TCRB transcripts. Clones were sequenced by immunoSEQ multiplex PCR, and TCRdb holds only the in-frame ones, with some missing. In the table there are some 270,000 clones, roughly 8% of which are singletons. Input material: central memory CD4+ T cells from blood. The source of these receptors is a woman between 18 and 29 years old in good health.

This clone was seen a handful of times. The chain uses TRBV5-1 and TRBJ1-2, with TRBD1 matching over 7 bases. The CDR3 totals 12 residues. V lost 0 bases, J lost 7 bases, and 0 bases stayed unmatched. Germline V gives CDR1 SGHRS, CDR2 YFSETQ. The CDR3 spells CASSLDRGGYTF. The CDR3 nucleotides are TGCGCCAGCAGCTTGGACAGGGGTGGCTACACCTTC.

The CDR3 coding sequence is TGTGCCAGCTCACGCACCGGGACGCCGGCTAACTATGGCTACACCTTC. Translating gives CASSRTGTPANYGYTF. This chain uses TRBV18 with TRBJ1-2; D perhaps matches TRBD1 (5 bases). The CDR3 loop spans 16 amino acids. V lost 4 bases to trimming and J lost 0 bases, with 15 bases between them. The germline V gene has CDR1 KGHSH and CDR2 LQKENI.

This clone was detected ten times or more. The rearrangement joins TRBV5-1 to TRBJ2-5; 8 nucleotides agree with TRBD1. Germline trimming cut 3 bases from V and 3 bases from J; bases unmatched to any gene: 10. The CDR3 contains 16 residues. CDR1 SGHRS and CDR2 YFSETQ come from the germline V gene. In DNA form, the CDR3 reads TGCGCCAGCAGCTCGAAACCCCAGGGGGCGGAAGAGACCCAGTACTTC. Translated, it gives CASSSKPQGAEETQYF. The full variable domain, in which reference TRBV5-1 and TRBJ2-5 provide the parts outside the CDR3, is KAGVTQTPRYLIKTRGQQVTLSCSPISGHRSVSWYQQTPGQGLQFLFEYFSETQRNKGNFPGRFSGRQFSNSRSEMNVSTLELGDSALYLCASSSKPQGAEETQYFGPGTRLLVL.

This clone was picked up a small number of times. The V call is TRBV11-1, the J call TRBJ2-5; no definite D call. Trimming took 5 bases from V and 3 from J, leaving 10 bases between them. The germline gives CDR1 SGHAT, CDR2 FQDESV (reference sequence). The CDR3 extends over 13 amino acids. The CDR3 nucleotides are TGTGCCAGCAGCCATCCCCCGGAAGAGACCCAGTACTTC. Protein: CASSHPPEETQYF. Looking up the rest from reference TRBV11-1 and TRBJ2-5 gives the full variable domain: EAEVAQSPRYKITEKSQAVAFWCDPISGHATLYWYRQILGQGPELLVQFQDESVVDDSQLPKDRFSAERLKGVDSTLKIQPAELGDSAMYLCASSHPPEETQYFGPGTRLLVL.

This chain connects TRBV29-1 to TRBJ1-1; D is uncertain. The CDR3 contains 13 residues. The germline V gene encodes CDR1 SQVTM and CDR2 ANQGSEA. V dropped 7 bases and J dropped 0 bases, with 12 bases sitting between them. The CDR3 sequence is CSAISVMNTEAFF. Here the CDR3 DNA reads TGCAGCGCCATCAGTGTAATGAACACTGAAGCTTTCTTT.

V is TRBV7-9 and J is TRBJ2-1; TRBD2 matches at 8 bases. CDR3 length: 18 residues. After removal of 2 bases from V and 7 bases from J, the junction contained 16 bases not matched to a gene. The germline V gene encodes CDR1 SEHNR and CDR2 FQNEAQ (reference sequence). CDR3 protein: CASSLPLTLGSGMNEQFF. CDR3 nucleotide sequence: TGTGCCAGCAGCTTACCCCTTACCCTGGGTAGCGGGATGAATGAGCAGTTCTTC.

This clone showed up just a few times. The genes are TRBV2 and TRBJ2-7; TRBD2 aligns across 8 bases. Germline lookup yields CDR1 SNHLY and CDR2 FYNNEI. Unmatched junction bases numbered 7, after V lost 10 bases and J lost 5 bases. The CDR3 is made up of 12 amino acids. Here the CDR3 DNA reads TGTGCCACCGGGGGGGACATTCACGAGCAGTACGTC. Its translation is CATGGDIHEQYV.

This clone was seen only a few times. This rearrangement joins TRBV4-2 to TRBJ2-7, with D hard to call. This CDR3 has 14 residues. Germline CDR1 and CDR2: LGHNA and YNFKEQ. Between the trimmed V and J ends, which lost 7 bases and 0 bases, there was a span of 13 bases. CDR3 sequence: CASTQSADSYEQYF. The CDR3 DNA follows: TGTGCCAGCACCCAGTCGGCGGACTCCTACGAGCAGTACTTC.

CDR3 bases: TGTGCCAGCAGCTTAGTTTTCGCTGAAGAAGACAATGAGCAGTTCTTC. Protein sequence: CASSLVFAEEDNEQFF. The chain employs TRBV7-8 and TRBJ2-1; D not resolved. Germline V CDR1 and CDR2: SGHVS, FQNEAQ. V was cut by 1 base and J by 5 bases, with 15 bases left in between. This CDR3 has 16 residues.

The sample holds many counts of this clone. V usage is TRBV5-1 and J usage is TRBJ1-2; D is uncertain. Trimming stripped 0 bases from V and 6 bases from J, with 9 bases between. The germline CDR1 and CDR2 sequences are SGHRS and YFSETQ. The CDR3 spans 13 residues. CDR3 in amino acids: CASSLGPVNGYTF. In nucleotides, the CDR3 is TGCGCCAGCAGCTTGGGGCCGGTGAATGGCTACACCTTC. The full variable domain, its missing parts supplied by reference TRBV5-1 and TRBJ1-2, is KAGVTQTPRYLIKTRGQQVTLSCSPISGHRSVSWYQQTPGQGLQFLFEYFSETQRNKGNFPGRFSGRQFSNSRSEMNVSTLELGDSALYLCASSLGPVNGYTFGSGTRLTVV.

This clone occurred many times. This CDR3 is CASHRREFRNEQFF. The DNA for the CDR3 is TGTGCCAGCCACAGGCGGGAGTTCCGCAATGAGCAGTTCTTC. The chain links TRBV19 to TRBJ2-1; TRBD2 agrees at 7 bases. This CDR3 is built from 14 residues. The junction had 11 bases not matched to a gene; V was cut back by 9 bases and J by 6 bases. CDR1 is LNHDA, CDR2 SQIVND, per germline (reference sequence).

This clone came up a few times. This chain links TRBV18 with TRBJ2-1; 7 bases map to TRBD1. This CDR3 has 18 amino acids. Germline CDR1 and CDR2: KGHSH and LQKENI. V dropped 2 bases and J dropped 7; count of bases not matched to a gene: 17. The CDR3 DNA sequence: TGTGCCAGCTCACCATCATTTTCGGTTATGACAGGGAAGAATGAGCAGTTCTTC. It yields the protein CASSPSFSVMTGKNEQFF.

The DNA for the CDR3 is TGTGCCAGCATGGGACAGCCGAACACTGAAGCTTTCTTT. Translation gives CASMGQPNTEAFF. The rearrangement uses TRBV6-1 and TRBJ1-1; 7 bases match TRBD1. This CDR3 is 13 amino acids long. The germline gives CDR1 MNHNS, CDR2 SASEGT. Unmatched junction bases numbered 3, after V lost 7 bases and J lost 1 base.

This clone showed up just a few times. The chain links TRBV28 to TRBJ1-3; 10 bases align to TRBD1. Germline V CDR1 and CDR2: MDHEN, SYDVKM. The CDR3 sequence is 17 residues long. The junction had 7 bases not matched to a gene; V was cut back by 5 bases and J by 0 bases. DNA of the CDR3: TGTGCCAGCAGTACTCGACAGGGGGCTATCTCTGGAAACACCATATATTTT. Translating gives CASSTRQGAISGNTIYF.

The chain recombines TRBV5-1 with TRBJ1-2; 7 bases fit TRBD1. The CDR3 has 13 amino acids. Losses at the gene ends were 3 bases for V and 5 bases for J; bases not matched to a gene: 4. Germline values: CDR1 SGHRS, CDR2 YFSETQ. This CDR3 is CASSSTGKYGYTF. The CDR3 nucleotides read TGCGCCAGCAGCTCGACAGGGAAGTATGGCTACACCTTC.

This clone was counted a few times. Other DNA sequences within the sample encode an identical CDR3. CDR3 nucleotide sequence: TGTGCCAGCTCCAGGGGAAATGAAAAACTGTTTTTT. Encoded protein: CASSRGNEKLFF. The V call is TRBV18, the J call TRBJ1-4; tentatively, D is TRBD1 (6 bases). This CDR3 contains 12 residues. Germline loops: CDR1 KGHSH, CDR2 LQKENI. The ends were cut back, 6 bases at V and 5 bases at J, with 7 bases in the middle.

This clone was seen a few times. The chain recombines TRBV15 with TRBJ1-1; D gene ambiguous. Germline V gene data show CDR1 as LNHNV and CDR2 as YYDKDF (reference sequence). V was clipped by 5 bases and J by 1 base, with 20 bases between them. This CDR3 contains 17 residues. This chain's CDR3 is CATSLRRLSVENTEAFF. CDR3 coding DNA: TGTGCCACCAGCCTCCGTCGGTTATCAGTGGAGAACACTGAAGCTTTCTTT.

The chain has TRBV7-2 and TRBJ1-4; D is ambiguous. Germline V CDR1 and CDR2: SGHTA, FQGNSA. V gave up 3 bases and J gave up 4 bases, with 9 bases separating them. There are 14 residues in the CDR3. The chain's CDR3 is CASSFLLNNEKLFF. The CDR3 region has the DNA TGTGCCAGCAGCTTCCTCCTAAATAATGAAAAACTGTTTTTT.

This chain connects TRBV19 to TRBJ1-5; D might be TRBD1 (6 bases). The ends were cut back, 3 bases at V and 2 bases at J, with 8 bases in the middle. CDR3 length: 14 amino acids. Germline V gene lookup returns CDR1 LNHDA and CDR2 SQIVND (reference sequence). CDR3 in amino acids: CASSMAGGNQPQHF. As DNA, the CDR3 is TGTGCCAGTAGTATGGCAGGGGGCAATCAGCCCCAGCATTTT.

The DNA of the CDR3 is TGTGCCAGCTCCCTTAGCGGGGGAGGATTCGAGACCCAGTACTTC. Amino acids: CASSLSGGGFETQYF. The chain links TRBV18 to TRBJ2-5, with 9 bases aligning to TRBD2. Per the germline V gene, CDR1 is KGHSH and CDR2 is LQKENI. The CDR3 has 15 amino acids. Trimming cost V 6 bases and J 5 bases; bases outside gene matches: 10.